This TCR beta chain is from a study of blood T cell repertoires in COVID-19. Looking at the study overall: From the United States, Italy and Spain came samples of acute and convalescent COVID-19. Sample material is recorded as cDNA or gDNA derived from T cells, B-cell-depleted T cells, or PBMCs.

There are 12 residues in the CDR3. V was trimmed by 11 bases and J by 4 bases, leaving 14 bases between them. Looked up from germline, CDR1 is MNHEY and CDR2 is SVGAGI. Original handling: How many nucleated cells were present was estimated from reference gene primer amplification. The table came from immunoSEQ multiplex PCR; TCRdb's copy has only in-frame clones and leaves some out. The DNA was the basis for D and trimming; V, J and clone size are from that table. Of over 150,000 clones listed, less than 90% are singletons. This clone has a single count. This sequence was found in a man between 65 and 79 years old with active or convalescent COVID-19. Sequencing input: peripheral blood. V gene TRBV6-5 combines with J gene TRBJ1-2; D is possibly TRBD1 (5 bases). This CDR3 reads CASTQVLYGYTF. CDR3 in DNA: TGTGCCTCCACACAGGTGCTCTATGGCTACACCTTC.